This TCR beta chain was sequenced for a study of T cells expressing NK-cell markers. Study background: The authors derived TCR beta repertoires from sorted CD3+CD56+NKG2C+, CD3+CD56+NKG2C- and CD3+CD56-NKG2C+ T cells. Study-wide results and limits: Whether expanded NKG2C+ T cell clones were HCMV specific stayed uncertain. The leading position in the CD3+CD56-NKG2C+ fraction of a few donors also went to these clonotypes.

Points on this clonotype: Its specificity is not known.

With the 5' RACE reads reprocessed, TCRdb shows one record per CDR3 protein and no DNA. This table lists approximately 460,000 distinct CDR3 sequences. CDR3 size: 13 residues. The chain is built from TRBV12-3 or TRBV12-4 and TRBJ1-2. This TCR derives from a woman aged 18 to 75 in good health. Material for sequencing was blood T cells: a sorted CD56 or NKG2C T cell subset, CD4+ or CD8+ T cells, or bulk PBMC T cells (not recorded which). CDR3 in amino acids: CASKRGATYGYTF.